Listed here are 32 T cell receptor beta chains from one sample, sequenced in a study of blood T cells in healthy people across ages. The authors ran a second PCR of 7 to 11 cycles using a sample-barcoded 5' primer and a J-beta primer mix. MiXCR, run by TCRdb on the 5' RACE reads, gives a single entry per CDR3 protein. The sample consists of about 1,800,000 distinct CDR3 sequences, roughly 28% of them appearing once. Material: blood. The receptors come from a young woman in good health.

V usage is TRBV12-3 or TRBV12-4 and J usage is TRBJ1-2, with TRBD1 matching 9 bases. With 5 bases clipped from V and 3 bases from J, the junction kept 10 bases outside the gene matches. The length of the CDR3 is 16 residues. The CDR3 sequence: CASSGPIQGAYYGYTF. CDR3 in DNA: TGTGCCAGCAGTGGCCCAATACAGGGGGCCTACTATGGCTACACCTTC.

The V gene is TRBV12-3 or TRBV12-4, the J gene TRBJ2-1; the match to TRBD2 covers 10 bases. The CDR3 runs 16 residues. V gave up 4 bases and J gave up 8 bases; unmatched junction bases: 11. CDR3 sequence (DNA): TGTGCCAGCAGTTCTCCACTAGCGGGAATTGAGCATGAGCAGTTCTTC. Translation: CASSSPLAGIEHEQFF.

Concerning this clonotype itself: The junction shows a germline mismatch at one end, possibly a read error. The chain uses TRBV2 and TRBJ2-6; 7 positions agree with TRBD1. The CDR3 loop spans 16 amino acids. Germline CDR1 SNHLY, CDR2 FYNNEI. CDR3 loop: CASSTGVLSGANVRTF. The DNA of the CDR3 is TGTGCCAGCAGTACAGGGGTCCTCTCTGGGGCCAACGTCCGGACTTTC.

This clonotype was found a few times. V is TRBV28 and J is TRBJ1-4, with D maybe TRBD1 (6 bases). CDR3 size: 14 residues. V was shortened by 8 bases and J by 7 bases, with 17 bases between the two germline ends. Germline V gene sequence: CDR1 MDHEN, CDR2 SYDVKM. The CDR3 bases are TGTGCCAGCCGGGAGGGGGGGCGCGTTGAAAAACTGTTTTTT. Its protein is CASREGGRVEKLFF.

This chain joins TRBV28 and TRBJ1-2, with D unresolved. V lost 5 bases to trimming and J lost 0 bases, with 7 bases between them. Germline V lookup: CDR1 MDHEN, CDR2 SYDVKM. The CDR3 is 13 amino acids. The CDR3 loop is CASSASSNYGYTF. Written as DNA, the CDR3 is TGTGCCAGCAGTGCGTCCTCTAACTATGGCTACACCTTC.

This clonotype was seen only a few times. This chain connects TRBV10-2 to TRBJ1-1, with 9 bases matching TRBD1. V shed 5 bases and J 7 bases; nucleotides not matched to a gene: 11. The CDR3 totals 15 residues. Germline CDR1 and CDR2: WSHSY and SAAADI. The CDR3 spells CASSPGTGTHIEAFF. The DNA of the CDR3 is TGCGCCAGCAGTCCCGGGACAGGGACTCACATTGAAGCTTTCTTT.

This clonotype occurred a few times. The rearrangement joins TRBV5-1 to TRBJ2-1; 16 positions agree with TRBD2. The CDR3 extends over 16 amino acids. Per the germline V gene, CDR1 is SGHRS and CDR2 is YFSETQ. The trim removed 4 bases at V and 9 bases at J, leaving 7 bases unmatched. CDR3 sequence: CASSPGTSGGAGEQFF. The CDR3 region has the DNA TGCGCCAGCAGCCCAGGGACTAGCGGGGGGGCCGGTGAGCAGTTCTTC.

The genes are TRBV20-1 and TRBJ2-1, with TRBD2 identical over 10 bases. Per germline, CDR1 DFQATT and CDR2 SNEGSKA (reference sequence). Trimming cost V 0 bases and J 6 bases; bases outside gene matches: 8. The CDR3 is 16 residues long. CDR3 amino acids: CSARERAGGPPNEQFF. CDR3 nucleotide sequence: TGCAGTGCTAGAGAAAGAGCGGGAGGGCCTCCCAATGAGCAGTTCTTC.

Turning to this clonotype: It may be a read error: a sequence one base away is much more abundant. The V call is TRBV6-5, the J call TRBJ2-1; 15 bases map to TRBD2. TRBJ2-7 explains the end of the DNA better; the J call may be wrong. Germline V gives CDR1 MNHEY, CDR2 SVGAGI. This CDR3 spans 19 amino acids. CDR3 sequence (DNA): TGTGCCAGCAGTTGGGGGGGACTAGCGGGGGGAAGCTCCTACAATGAGCAGTACTTC. It encodes CASSWGGLAGGSSYNEQYF.

This clonotype was picked up many times. CDR3 DNA sequence: TGTGCCAGCAGCCAAGCATCGGGACAGGGAGGGAGTGAGCAGTACTTC. Amino acid sequence: CASSQASGQGGSEQYF. The chain joins TRBV4-2 to TRBJ2-7, with 9 bases fitting TRBD1. The CDR3 covers 16 residues. Germline loops: CDR1 LGHNA, CDR2 YNFKEQ. The V gene end was trimmed by 1 base and the J gene end by 7 bases; junction bases not matched to a gene: 11.

This clonotype was seen more than once but under ten times. The V gene is TRBV28, the J gene TRBJ2-7, with TRBD1 as a possible D gene (6 bases). V lost 5 bases to trimming and J lost 3 bases, with 17 bases between them. The CDR3 consists of 15 residues. CDR1 MDHEN and CDR2 SYDVKM come from the germline V gene. The CDR3 region is CASSAPRGSSYEQYF. The CDR3 nucleotides are TGTGCCAGCAGTGCGCCGAGGGGGTCTAGCTACGAGCAGTACTTC.

The V call is TRBV3-1, the J call TRBJ2-7, with 8 bases identical to TRBD2. The CDR3 has 16 residues. Germline V gene data show CDR1 as LGHDT and CDR2 as YNNKEL (reference sequence). Losses at the gene ends were 6 bases for V and 5 bases for J; bases not matched to a gene: 15. CDR3: CASRPSGGRTKDEQYF. The CDR3 DNA reads TGTGCCAGCAGACCCTCGGGCGGGAGGACAAAAGACGAGCAGTACTTC.

The rearrangement links TRBV27 to TRBJ1-5; D possibly corresponds to TRBD1 (5 bases). Germline-derived CDR1 and CDR2 are MNHEY and SMNVEV (reference sequence). V was clipped by 3 bases and J by 9 bases, with 12 bases between them. The CDR3 runs 13 residues. CDR3 coding DNA: TGTGCCAGCAGTTTCTCCAGGGCTTTGCCCCAGCATTTT. Protein product: CASSFSRALPQHF.

This chain connects TRBV6-4 to TRBJ2-1; TRBD2 matches 11 bases. Germline lookup yields CDR1 MRHNA and CDR2 SNTAGT. The CDR3 has 14 amino acids. J was trimmed by 6 bases and V by 2 bases; bases with no gene match: 0. The CDR3 DNA reads TGTGCCAGCAGTGACGGGACTAGCGGCAATGAGCAGTTCTTC. It specifies CASSDGTSGNEQFF.

The chain carries TRBV9 and TRBJ2-3; D may match TRBD1 or TRBD2 (5 bases each). Germline V gene lookup returns CDR1 SGDLS and CDR2 YYNGEE. The CDR3 contains 17 residues. The germline V and J ends were trimmed by 1 base and 2 bases, with 17 bases remaining between them. The CDR3 spells CASSVIGGRGPTDTQYF. Here the CDR3 DNA reads TGTGCCAGCAGCGTAATTGGTGGACGGGGCCCCACAGATACGCAGTATTTT.

This clonotype was detected once. This sequence joins TRBV5-1 and TRBJ2-3; 9 bases are a match to TRBD2. V shed 0 bases and J 6 bases; nucleotides not matched to a gene: 11. CDR3 length: 17 residues. CDR1 SGHRS and CDR2 YFSETQ come from the germline V gene. The CDR3 region has the DNA TGCGCCAGCAGCTTGGAATCACGCGCAGCGGGGGGCGATACGCAGTATTTT. Its protein is CASSLESRAAGGDTQYF.

This clonotype was observed a few times. V usage is TRBV28 and J usage is TRBJ2-5; no clear D gene. CDR1 is MDHEN, CDR2 SYDVKM, per germline. The length of the CDR3 is 12 residues. Trimming took off 5 bases at V and 11 bases at J, with 15 bases between the two ends. CDR3 bases: TGTGCCAGCAGTCGGGTAGCCAATGAGCAGTACTTC. It specifies CASSRVANEQYF. The entire variable domain, with the rest obtained from reference TRBV28 and TRBJ2-5, is as follows: DVKVTQSSRYLVKRTGEKVFLECVQDMDHENMFWYRQDPGLGLRLIYFSYDVKMKEKGDIPEGYSVSREKKERFSLILESASTNQTSMYLCASSRVANEQYFGPGTRLLVL.

This clonotype came up many times. V is TRBV12-3 or TRBV12-4 and J is TRBJ1-4, with 11 nucleotides matching TRBD1. The V gene end was trimmed by 5 bases and the J gene end by 8 bases; junction bases not matched to a gene: 4. The CDR3 covers 14 residues. CDR3 protein: CASSLRTGGEKLFF. CDR3 DNA: TGTGCCAGCAGTCTAAGGACAGGGGGCGAAAAACTGTTTTTT.

This clonotype was detected only a few times. V usage is TRBV2 and J usage is TRBJ1-1; D perhaps matches TRBD1 (5 bases). Between the trimmed V and J ends, which lost 6 bases and 1 base, there was a span of 15 bases. Germline CDR1 reads SNHLY; CDR2 reads FYNNEI. This CDR3 spans 15 amino acids. Here the CDR3 reads CASSRRGITNTEAFF. CDR3 nucleotides: TGTGCCAGCAGCCGACGGGGGATTACGAACACTGAAGCTTTCTTT.

This clonotype was counted between two and nine times. The gene calls are TRBV20-1 and TRBJ1-1; D unresolved. CDR1 is DFQATT and CDR2 is SNEGSKA in the germline V gene (reference sequence). The CDR3 sequence is 12 residues long. Trimming took 2 bases from V and 3 from J, leaving 7 bases between them. The CDR3 nucleotides are TGCAGTGCTAGACAGAGGGACACTGAAGCTTTCTTT. Translation gives CSARQRDTEAFF.

The V gene is TRBV10-3, the J gene TRBJ2-3, with D possibly matching TRBD1 (8 bases). Trimming took 7 bases from V and 0 from J, leaving 17 bases between them. From germline, CDR1 is ENHRY and CDR2 SYGVKD. The CDR3 is made up of 16 amino acids. The CDR3 region has the DNA TGTGCCATCAAGGGGGGGACAGGACTCAGCACAGATACGCAGTATTTT. This codes for CAIKGGTGLSTDTQYF.

This clonotype occurred many times. The V call is TRBV5-5, the J call TRBJ1-2, with D possibly matching TRBD1 (5 bases). V dropped 2 bases and J dropped 7 bases, with 12 bases sitting between them. Germline V gene data show CDR1 as SGHKS and CDR2 as YYEKEE (reference sequence). The length of the CDR3 is 13 residues. CDR3 DNA: TGTGCCAGCAGCTTACGGGGACGCGGTGGCTACACCTTC. This encodes CASSLRGRGGYTF.

The V call is TRBV9, the J call TRBJ2-7; 7 positions match TRBD1. This CDR3 spans 15 amino acids. From germline, CDR1 is SGDLS and CDR2 YYNGEE. Germline trimming cut 3 bases from V and 0 bases from J; bases unmatched to any gene: 6. CDR3 in amino acids: CASSGRQGTSYEQYF. The CDR3, as DNA: TGTGCCAGCAGCGGCAGACAGGGCACCTCCTACGAGCAGTACTTC. Full variable domain (rest looked up from reference TRBV9 and TRBJ2-7): DSGVTQTPKHLITATGQRVTLRCSPRSGDLSVYWYQQSLDQGLQFLIQYYNGEERAKGNILERFSAQQFPDLHSELNLSSLELGDSALYFCASSGRQGTSYEQYFGPGTRLTVT.

This clonotype was counted ten times or more. This sequence joins TRBV20-1 and TRBJ2-2; D is unclear. Germline V gives CDR1 DFQATT, CDR2 SNEGSKA (reference sequence). The CDR3 loop spans 13 amino acids. Trimming pared 3 bases from V and 0 bases from J, leaving 5 bases between. CDR3 DNA sequence: TGCAGTGCTAGCGACCCGAACACCGGGGAGCTGTTTTTT. Translated: CSASDPNTGELFF.

DNA for the CDR3: TGCGCCAGCAGCTTGTATCCAGGGAACAATGAGCAGTTCTTC. It is translated as CASSLYPGNNEQFF. The chain links TRBV5-1 to TRBJ2-1; D may be TRBD1 (5 bases). Between the trimmed V and J ends, which lost 1 base and 5 bases, there was a span of 10 bases. Germline V gives CDR1 SGHRS, CDR2 YFSETQ. The CDR3 has 14 residues.

Many counts were recorded for this clonotype. This chain links TRBV29-1 with TRBJ2-5; a weak D match, TRBD2 (6 bases). CDR1 and CDR2 (germline): SQVTM, ANQGSEA. V was pared by 5 bases and J by 5 bases, with 15 bases between. The CDR3 contains 13 residues. The CDR3 spells CSVIGGVGETQYF. The CDR3 DNA reads TGCAGCGTTATCGGGGGAGTTGGTGAGACCCAGTACTTC.

The rearrangement links TRBV3-1 to TRBJ2-5; D is unclear. Germline V CDR1 and CDR2: LGHDT, YNNKEL (reference sequence). Trimming took 0 bases from V and 0 from J, leaving 5 bases between them. The CDR3 is made up of 14 amino acids. The CDR3 region is CASSQERYQETQYF. The CDR3 DNA reads as TGTGCCAGCAGCCAAGAACGGTACCAAGAGACCCAGTACTTC.

This clonotype was counted a few times. This chain links TRBV10-2 with TRBJ2-3, with TRBD2 identical over 7 bases. Trimming cost V 6 bases and J 2 bases; bases outside gene matches: 8. Germline V gene sequence: CDR1 WSHSY, CDR2 SAAADI. CDR3 length: 15 residues. CDR3: CASRARAGDTDTQYF. The CDR3 nucleotides are TGCGCCAGCAGGGCCAGGGCGGGGGACACAGATACGCAGTATTTT.

This chain connects TRBV11-2 to TRBJ2-1; TRBD2 matches 8 bases. Looked up from germline, CDR1 is SGHAT and CDR2 is FQNNGV. With 0 bases clipped from V and 15 bases from J, the junction kept 7 bases outside the gene matches. This CDR3 is 13 amino acids long. CDR3 region: CASSLDRSGGWFF. The CDR3 DNA reads as TGTGCCAGCAGCTTAGATCGATCGGGGGGGTGGTTCTTC.

The table lists this clonotype with a few counts. A much larger clone sits a single nucleotide away, making a read error possible. The rearrangement links TRBV29-1 to TRBJ2-7; D is possibly TRBD1 (5 bases). CDR3 length: 11 amino acids. Germline-derived CDR1 and CDR2 are SQVTM and ANQGSEA. CDR3 sequence: CNARDFYEQYF. The CDR3 nucleotides are TGCAACGCCAGGGATTTCTACGAGCAGTACTTC.

The chain combines TRBV5-1 with TRBJ2-1; weak D call: TRBD1 (6 bases). The CDR3 runs to 14 residues. In germline, CDR1 is SGHRS, CDR2 YFSETQ. V lost 0 bases to trimming and J lost 10 bases, with 14 bases between them. The CDR3 bases are TGCGCCAGCAGCTTGGATAAACAGGGATGGGAGCAGTTCTTC. Translating gives CASSLDKQGWEQFF.

This clonotype showed up many times. The genes are TRBV7-2 and TRBJ2-7; TRBD2 matches 9 bases. Germline V gene sequence: CDR1 SGHTA, CDR2 FQGNSA. With V trimmed by 1 base and J by 3 bases, 4 bases remained unmatched. The CDR3 length is 15 residues. Here the CDR3 reads CASSLDGGGVYEQYF. CDR3 sequence (DNA): TGTGCCAGCAGCTTAGACGGCGGGGGGGTCTACGAGCAGTACTTC.